This T cell receptor (beta chain) is drawn from a study of Ad26.COV2.S vaccination and SARS-CoV-2 variants. Treatment given: some 20 received Ad26.COV2.S at low or high dose, single or two shots; about five received placebo; per-sample allocation not given. The study sampled participants on day 63 after the first vaccine or placebo injection. In the vaccine, an Ad26 vector expressed the SARS-CoV-2 spike of the Wuhan strain. Libraries were prepared by immunoSEQ multiplex PCR; TCRdb keeps only in-frame clonotypes and omits some of them. The sample lists fewer than 500,000 clones; roughly 88% were seen once. This clone was detected once. The antigen is not known. This sample includes further DNA sequences coding for the same CDR3. The CDR3 extends over 16 amino acids. Trimming took off 3 bases at V and 1 base at J, with 14 bases between the two ends. CDR1 is SGDLS and CDR2 is YYNGEE in the germline V gene.

Overall study results and limits: Total T cell responses, in the TCR breadth and depth analyses, may have been underestimated. A substantial breadth of spike-specific CD8+ and CD4+ T cell responses after vaccination has been reported.

This receptor was obtained from a person between 18 and 59 years old who received the Ad26.COV2.S COVID-19 vaccine or a placebo. V and J are TRBV9 and TRBJ2-1, with D tentatively TRBD2 (5 bases). Sequences were derived from peripheral blood, sampled in a trial of Ad26.COV2.S vaccine versus placebo. CDR3 nucleotide sequence: TGTGCCAGCAGCGACCCCCGGAGCGGTTCCTACAATGAGCAGTTCTTC. Its protein product is CASSDPRSGSYNEQFF.